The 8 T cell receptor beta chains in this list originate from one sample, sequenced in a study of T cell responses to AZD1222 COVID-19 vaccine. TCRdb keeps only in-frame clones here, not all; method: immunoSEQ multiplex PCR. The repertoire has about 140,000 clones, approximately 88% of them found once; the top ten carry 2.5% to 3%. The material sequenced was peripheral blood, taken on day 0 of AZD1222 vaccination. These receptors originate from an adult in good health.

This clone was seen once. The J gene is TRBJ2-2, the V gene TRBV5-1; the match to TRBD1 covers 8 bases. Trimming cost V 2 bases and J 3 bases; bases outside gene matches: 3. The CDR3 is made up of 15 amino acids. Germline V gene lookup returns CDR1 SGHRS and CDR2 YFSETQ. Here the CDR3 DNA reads TGCGCCAGCAGCTTCCACAGGGGGGACACCGGGGAGCTGTTTTTT. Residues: CASSFHRGDTGELFF. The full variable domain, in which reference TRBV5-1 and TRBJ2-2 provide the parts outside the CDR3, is KAGVTQTPRYLIKTRGQQVTLSCSPISGHRSVSWYQQTPGQGLQFLFEYFSETQRNKGNFPGRFSGRQFSNSRSEMNVSTLELGDSALYLCASSFHRGDTGELFFGEGSRLTVL.

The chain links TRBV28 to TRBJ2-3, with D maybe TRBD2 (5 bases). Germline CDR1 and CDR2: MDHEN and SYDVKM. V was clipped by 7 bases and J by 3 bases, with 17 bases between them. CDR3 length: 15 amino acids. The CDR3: CASTSRVVRTDTQYF. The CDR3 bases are TGTGCCAGCACCTCGAGGGTTGTAAGAACAGATACGCAGTATTTT. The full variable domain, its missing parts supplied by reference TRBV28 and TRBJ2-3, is DVKVTQSSRYLVKRTGEKVFLECVQDMDHENMFWYRQDPGLGLRLIYFSYDVKMKEKGDIPEGYSVSREKKERFSLILESASTNQTSMYLCASTSRVVRTDTQYFGPGTRLTVL.

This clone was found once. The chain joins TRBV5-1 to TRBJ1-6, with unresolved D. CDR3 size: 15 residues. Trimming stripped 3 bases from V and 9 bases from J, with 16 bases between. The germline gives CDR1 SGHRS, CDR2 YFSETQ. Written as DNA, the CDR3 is TGCGCCAGCAGCTCCACGACGGGTCTGCGTTCACCCCTCCACTTT. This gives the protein CASSSTTGLRSPLHF.

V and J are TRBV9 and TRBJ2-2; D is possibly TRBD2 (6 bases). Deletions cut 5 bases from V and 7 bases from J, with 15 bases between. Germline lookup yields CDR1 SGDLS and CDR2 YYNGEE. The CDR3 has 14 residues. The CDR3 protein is CASSSAGSYGELFF. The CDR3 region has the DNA TGTGCCAGCAGTTCCGCGGGGTCTTACGGGGAGCTGTTTTTT. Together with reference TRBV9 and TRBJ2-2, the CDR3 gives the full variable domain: DSGVTQTPKHLITATGQRVTLRCSPRSGDLSVYWYQQSLDQGLQFLIQYYNGEERAKGNILERFSAQQFPDLHSELNLSSLELGDSALYFCASSSAGSYGELFFGEGSRLTVL.

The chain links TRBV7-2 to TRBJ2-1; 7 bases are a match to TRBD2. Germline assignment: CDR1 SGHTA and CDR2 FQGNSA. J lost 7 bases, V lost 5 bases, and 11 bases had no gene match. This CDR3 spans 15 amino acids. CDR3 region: CASSVRDYSVNEQFF. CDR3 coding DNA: TGTGCCAGCAGCGTCCGGGACTACTCGGTTAATGAGCAGTTCTTC.

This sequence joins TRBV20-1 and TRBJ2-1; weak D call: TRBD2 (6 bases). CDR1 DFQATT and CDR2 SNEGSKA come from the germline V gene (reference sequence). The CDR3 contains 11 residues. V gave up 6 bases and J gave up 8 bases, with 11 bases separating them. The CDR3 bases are TGCAGTGCCCGCCCGGGGGATGAGCAGTTCTTC. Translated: CSARPGDEQFF.

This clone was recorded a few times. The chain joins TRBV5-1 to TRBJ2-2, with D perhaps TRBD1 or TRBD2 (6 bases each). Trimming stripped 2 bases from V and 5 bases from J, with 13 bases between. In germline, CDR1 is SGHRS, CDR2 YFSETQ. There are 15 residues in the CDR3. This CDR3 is CASSLGGRSTGELFF. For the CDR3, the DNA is TGCGCCAGCAGCTTAGGGGGGAGAAGTACCGGGGAGCTGTTTTTT. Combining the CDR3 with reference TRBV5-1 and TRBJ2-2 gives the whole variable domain KAGVTQTPRYLIKTRGQQVTLSCSPISGHRSVSWYQQTPGQGLQFLFEYFSETQRNKGNFPGRFSGRQFSNSRSEMNVSTLELGDSALYLCASSLGGRSTGELFFGEGSRLTVL.

In DNA, the CDR3 is TGCAGTGCTCCGGACCGCAATGAGCAGTTCTTC. As protein: CSAPDRNEQFF. The rearrangement links TRBV20-1 to TRBJ2-1; no firm D call. This CDR3 spans 11 amino acids. Germline V gene sequence: CDR1 DFQATT, CDR2 SNEGSKA (reference sequence). V lost 5 bases, J lost 6 bases, and 8 bases lay in between.